This TCR beta chain was profiled in a study of blood T cell repertoires in COVID-19. Study background: Material from acute and convalescent COVID-19 was sourced from the United States, Italy and Spain.

Clones were sequenced by immunoSEQ multiplex PCR, and TCRdb holds only the in-frame ones, with some missing. The sample records roughly 290,000 clones, around four fifths being singletons. The TCR originated in a woman between 45 and 65 years old with active or convalescent COVID-19. The sequenced sample consisted of peripheral blood.

CDR3 DNA: TGTGCCAGCAGCTTGGGGAACGGGGGTTCTGGCTACACCTTC. It translates to CASSLGNGGSGYTF. The chain employs TRBV5-4 and TRBJ1-2; perhaps TRBD1 as D (5 bases). V gave up 0 bases and J gave up 7 bases, with 13 bases separating them. The CDR3 sequence is 14 residues long. Germline CDR1 reads SGHNT; CDR2 reads YYREEE (reference sequence).